What follows describes a single T cell receptor (beta chain). This clonotype was observed many times. Its recognized antigen is unknown. Base quality data are lacking; no much larger clone is found one base away. CDR1 and CDR2 are read off the germline V gene (reference sequence) as MNHEY and SMNVEV. V has 5 bases trimmed and J has 1 base trimmed; junction bases matching no gene number 5. The cysteine opens and the phenylalanine closes a CDR3 of 14 amino acids. CDR3 DNA is the only sequence kept; it has 42 bases, read in frame from the first base. The instrument was an Illumina HiSeq 2500. Quantitative 5'-RACE with molecular barcodes was used to prepare TCR beta libraries. In the authors' own workflow: To identify disease-linked TCR variants, a new computational method was used, one built on a probabilistic model of VDJ rearrangement. Through fastp at Q25 and MiXCR, TCRdb rebuilt clones from the public reads, retaining in-frame beta chains. CDR3 protein sequences are deduplicated, and each keeps its most common genes and DNA. The authors' filters were not applied to this entry. For this sample there are 250,000 or so distinct CDR3 sequences; about 10% appear just once. The leading ten clones occupy around 6.5% of the sample.

This specimen comes from a study of CD8 T cells in ankylosing spondylitis (dated by TCRdb to 2016 to 2017). The study in broad terms: The study profiled T cell receptor beta repertoires in healthy donors and ankylosing spondylitis patients to find disease-linked TCR variants. The full study cohort was made up of approximately 27 ankylosing spondylitis patients and 108 healthy donors. Samples of peripheral blood were taken, and for ankylosing spondylitis patients, synovial fluid was collected as well. Study-level results and caveats: The disease-linked clones had a CD8+ phenotype and were found at relatively low frequencies in peripheral blood. Some of the motif variants had been reported before in the synovial fluid and blood of reactive arthritis patients, a finding that suggests common disease-initiation mechanisms. Blood from ankylosing spondylitis patients appeared to be characterized by a TCR beta motif made up of under 10 highly homologous amino acid variants. The disease-linked clones were reported as significantly enriched in matched synovial fluid samples from ankylosing spondylitis patients.

Sequenced sample: blood, either unsorted or a sorted T cell fraction (not recorded which). The chain is encoded by TRBV27 joined to TRBJ2-7; TRBD1 aligns with 7 central bases. This clonotype was sampled from a male donor with ankylosing spondylitis or in good health (not recorded which). The DNA reads TGTGCCAGCAGTGACAGGGAGCGGTCCTACGAGCAGTACTTC. It encodes CASSDRERSYEQYF.